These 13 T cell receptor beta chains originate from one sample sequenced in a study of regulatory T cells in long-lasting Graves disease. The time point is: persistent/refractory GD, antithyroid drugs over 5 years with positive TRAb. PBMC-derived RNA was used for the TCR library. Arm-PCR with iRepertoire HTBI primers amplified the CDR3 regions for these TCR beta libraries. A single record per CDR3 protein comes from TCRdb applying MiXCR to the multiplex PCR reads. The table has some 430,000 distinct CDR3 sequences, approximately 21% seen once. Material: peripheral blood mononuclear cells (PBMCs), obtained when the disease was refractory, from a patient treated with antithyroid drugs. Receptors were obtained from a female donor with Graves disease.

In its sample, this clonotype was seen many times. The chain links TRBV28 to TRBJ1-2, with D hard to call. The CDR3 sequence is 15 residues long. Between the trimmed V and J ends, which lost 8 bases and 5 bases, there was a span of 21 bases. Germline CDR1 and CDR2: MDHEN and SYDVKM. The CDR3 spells CASCSWETSSYGYTF. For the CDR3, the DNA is TGTGCCAGCTGTTCATGGGAGACATCCTCTTATGGCTACACCTTC.

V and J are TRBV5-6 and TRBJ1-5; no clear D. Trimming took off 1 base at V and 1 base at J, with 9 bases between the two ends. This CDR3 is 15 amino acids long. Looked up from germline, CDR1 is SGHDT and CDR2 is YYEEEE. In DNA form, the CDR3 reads TGTGCCAGCAGCTTGTTTCGGCCCAGCAATCAGCCCCAGCATTTT. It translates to CASSLFRPSNQPQHF.

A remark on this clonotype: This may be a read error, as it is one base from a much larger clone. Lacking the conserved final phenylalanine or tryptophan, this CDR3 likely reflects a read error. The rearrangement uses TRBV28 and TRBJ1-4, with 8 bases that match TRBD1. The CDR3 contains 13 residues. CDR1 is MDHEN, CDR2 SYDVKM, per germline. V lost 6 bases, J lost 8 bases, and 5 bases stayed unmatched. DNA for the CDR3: TGTGCCAGCAGCTCCGGACAGGGCGAAAAACTGTTTTCT. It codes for CASSSGQGEKLFS.

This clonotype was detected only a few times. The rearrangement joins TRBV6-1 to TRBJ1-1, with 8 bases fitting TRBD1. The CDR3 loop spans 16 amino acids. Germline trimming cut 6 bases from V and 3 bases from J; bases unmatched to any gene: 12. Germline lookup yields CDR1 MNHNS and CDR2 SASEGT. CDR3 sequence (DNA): TGTGCCAGCAGCAGTCCAGGGGGCCCTCCTCACACTGAAGCTTTCTTT. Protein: CASSSPGGPPHTEAFF.

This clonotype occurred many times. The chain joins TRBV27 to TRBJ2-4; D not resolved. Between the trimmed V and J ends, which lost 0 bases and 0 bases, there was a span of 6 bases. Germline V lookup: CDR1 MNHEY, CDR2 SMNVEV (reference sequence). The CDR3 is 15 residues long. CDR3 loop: CASSLSGIAKNIQYF. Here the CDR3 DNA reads TGTGCCAGCAGTTTATCGGGCATAGCCAAAAACATTCAGTACTTC.

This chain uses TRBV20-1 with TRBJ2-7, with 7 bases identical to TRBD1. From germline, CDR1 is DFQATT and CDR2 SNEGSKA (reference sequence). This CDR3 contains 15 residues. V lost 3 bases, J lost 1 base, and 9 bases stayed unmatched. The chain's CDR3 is CSASADNRGSYEQYF. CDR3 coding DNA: TGCAGTGCTAGTGCGGATAACAGGGGATCCTACGAGCAGTACTTC.

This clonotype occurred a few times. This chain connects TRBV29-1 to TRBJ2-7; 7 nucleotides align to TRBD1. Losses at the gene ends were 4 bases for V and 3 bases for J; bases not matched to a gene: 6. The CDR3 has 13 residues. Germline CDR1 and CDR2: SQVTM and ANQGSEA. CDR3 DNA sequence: TGCAGCGTTGTGGCAGGGGGAGACTACGAGCAGTACTTC. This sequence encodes CSVVAGGDYEQYF.

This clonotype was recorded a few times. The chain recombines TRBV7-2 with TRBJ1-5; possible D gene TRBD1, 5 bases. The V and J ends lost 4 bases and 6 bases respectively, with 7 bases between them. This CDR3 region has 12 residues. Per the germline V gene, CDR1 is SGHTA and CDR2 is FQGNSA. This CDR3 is CASSWQGQPQHF. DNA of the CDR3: TGTGCCAGCAGCTGGCAGGGTCAGCCCCAGCATTTT.

CDR3 DNA sequence: TGCGCCAGCAGCCAAGAGGTGATAGCGGGAAGGGCCTACGAGCAGTACTTC. This gives the protein CASSQEVIAGRAYEQYF. The rearrangement uses TRBV4-1 and TRBJ2-7; 8 bases align to TRBD2. This CDR3 region has 17 residues. V lost 0 bases to trimming and J lost 2 bases; unmatched junction nucleotides: 9. From germline, CDR1 is MGHRA and CDR2 YSYEKL.

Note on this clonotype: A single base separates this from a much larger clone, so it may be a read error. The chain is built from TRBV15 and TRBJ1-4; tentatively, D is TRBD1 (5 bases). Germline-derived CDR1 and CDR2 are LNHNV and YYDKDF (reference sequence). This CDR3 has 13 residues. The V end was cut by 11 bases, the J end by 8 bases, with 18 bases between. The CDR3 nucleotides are TGTGCCGCCAAGACAGCTACGGGGGAAAAACTGTTTTTT. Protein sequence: CAAKTATGEKLFF.

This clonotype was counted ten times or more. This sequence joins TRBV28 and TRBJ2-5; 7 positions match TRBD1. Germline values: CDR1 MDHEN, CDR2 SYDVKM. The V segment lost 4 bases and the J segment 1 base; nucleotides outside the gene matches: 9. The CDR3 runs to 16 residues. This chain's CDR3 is CASSSTGTEAQETQYF. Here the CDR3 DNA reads TGTGCCAGCAGTTCTACCGGGACAGAAGCCCAAGAGACCCAGTACTTC.

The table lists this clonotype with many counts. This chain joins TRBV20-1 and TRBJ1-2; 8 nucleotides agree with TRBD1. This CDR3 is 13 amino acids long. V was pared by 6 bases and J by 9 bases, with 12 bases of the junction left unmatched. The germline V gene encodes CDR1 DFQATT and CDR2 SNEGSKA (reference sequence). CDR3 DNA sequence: TGCAGTGCGAGACAGGGGATCGCCAGGAGCTACACCTTC. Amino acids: CSARQGIARSYTF.

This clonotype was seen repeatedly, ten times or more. DNA of the CDR3: TGTGCCAGCAGACCCGACAGGGCGAGGGCTCAAGAGACCCAGTACTTC. Translating it yields CASRPDRARAQETQYF. The V call is TRBV12-3 or TRBV12-4, the J call TRBJ2-5; 7 nucleotides align to TRBD1. V dropped 6 bases and J dropped 2; count of bases not matched to a gene: 12. The CDR3 covers 16 residues.